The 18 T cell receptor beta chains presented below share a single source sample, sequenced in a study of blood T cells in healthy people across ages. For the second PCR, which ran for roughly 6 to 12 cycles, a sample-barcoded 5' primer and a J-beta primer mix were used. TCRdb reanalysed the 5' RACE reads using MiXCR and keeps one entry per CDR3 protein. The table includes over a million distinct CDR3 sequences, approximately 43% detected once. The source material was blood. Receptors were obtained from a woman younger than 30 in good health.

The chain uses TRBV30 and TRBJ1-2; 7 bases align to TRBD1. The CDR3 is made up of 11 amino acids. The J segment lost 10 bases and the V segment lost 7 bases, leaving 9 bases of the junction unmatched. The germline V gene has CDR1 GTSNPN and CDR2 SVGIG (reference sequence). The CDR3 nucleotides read TGTGCCTCCAATACAGGGGATTTCTACACCTTC. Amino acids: CASNTGDFYTF.

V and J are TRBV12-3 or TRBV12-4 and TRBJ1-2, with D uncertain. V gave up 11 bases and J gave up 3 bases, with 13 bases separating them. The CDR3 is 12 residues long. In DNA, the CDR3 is TGTGCCGGCTCACTTTCCCACTATGGCTACACCTTC. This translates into CAGSLSHYGYTF.

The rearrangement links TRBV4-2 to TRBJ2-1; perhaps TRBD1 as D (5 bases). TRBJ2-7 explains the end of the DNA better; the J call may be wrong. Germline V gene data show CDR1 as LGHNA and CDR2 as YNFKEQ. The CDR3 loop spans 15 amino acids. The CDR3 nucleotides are TGTGCCAGCAGCCAAGATGACAGAGAAAACAATGAGCAGTACTTC. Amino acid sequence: CASSQDDRENNEQYF.

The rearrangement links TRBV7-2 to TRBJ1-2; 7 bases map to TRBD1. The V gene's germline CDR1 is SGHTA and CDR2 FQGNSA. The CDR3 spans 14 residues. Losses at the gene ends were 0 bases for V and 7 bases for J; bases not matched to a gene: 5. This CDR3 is CASSLARQGFGYTF. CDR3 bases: TGTGCCAGCAGCTTAGCGCGACAGGGTTTTGGCTACACCTTC. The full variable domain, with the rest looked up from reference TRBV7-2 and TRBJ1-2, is GAGVSQSPSNKVTEKGKDVELRCDPISGHTALYWYRQSLGQGLEFLIYFQGNSAPDKSGLPSDRFSAERTGGSVSTLTIQRTQQEDSAVYLCASSLARQGFGYTFGSGTRLTVV.

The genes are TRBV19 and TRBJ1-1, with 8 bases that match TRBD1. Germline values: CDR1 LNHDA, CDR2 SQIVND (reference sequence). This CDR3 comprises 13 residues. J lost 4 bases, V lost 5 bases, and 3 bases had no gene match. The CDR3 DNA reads TGTGCCAGTAGTCGGACAGGGACCACTGAAGCTTTCTTT. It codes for CASSRTGTTEAFF.

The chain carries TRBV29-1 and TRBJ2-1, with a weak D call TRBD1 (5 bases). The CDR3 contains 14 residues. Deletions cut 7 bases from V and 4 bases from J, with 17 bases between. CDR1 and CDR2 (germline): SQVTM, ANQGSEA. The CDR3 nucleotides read TGCAGCGCAGAAGGGGTGGGTGTTTACAATGAGCAGTTCTTC. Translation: CSAEGVGVYNEQFF.

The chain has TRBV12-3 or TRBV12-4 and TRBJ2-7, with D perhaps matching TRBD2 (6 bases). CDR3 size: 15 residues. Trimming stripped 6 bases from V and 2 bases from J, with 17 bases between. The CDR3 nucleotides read TGTGCCAGCAGCCCCCGGGGCGGACTAACCTACGAGCAGTACTTC. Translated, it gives CASSPRGGLTYEQYF.

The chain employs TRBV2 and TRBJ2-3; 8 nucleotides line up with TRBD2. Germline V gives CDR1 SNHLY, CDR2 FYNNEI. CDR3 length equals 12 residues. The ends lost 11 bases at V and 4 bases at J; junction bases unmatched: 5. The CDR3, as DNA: TGTGCCCGGACTAGCAAGGCAGATACGCAGTATTTT. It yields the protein CARTSKADTQYF.

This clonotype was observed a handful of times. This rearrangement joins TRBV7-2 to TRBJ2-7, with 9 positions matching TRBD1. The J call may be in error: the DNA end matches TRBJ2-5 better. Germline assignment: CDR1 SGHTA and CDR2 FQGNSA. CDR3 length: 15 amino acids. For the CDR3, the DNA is TGTGCCAGCAGCCGCCAACAGGGGGCGAGGGAGACCCAGTACTTC. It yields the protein CASSRQQGARETQYF.

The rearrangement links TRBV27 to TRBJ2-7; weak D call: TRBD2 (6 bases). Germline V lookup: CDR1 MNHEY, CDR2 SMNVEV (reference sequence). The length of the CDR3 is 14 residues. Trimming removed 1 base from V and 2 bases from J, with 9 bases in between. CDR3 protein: CASSLYGGTYEQYF. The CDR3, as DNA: TGTGCCAGCAGTTTATACGGGGGAACCTACGAGCAGTACTTC.

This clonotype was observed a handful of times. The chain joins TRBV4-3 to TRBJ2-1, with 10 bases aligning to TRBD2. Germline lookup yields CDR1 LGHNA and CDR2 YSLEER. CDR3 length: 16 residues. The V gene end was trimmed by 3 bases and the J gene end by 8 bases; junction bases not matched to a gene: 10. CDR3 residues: CASSQLLAGVGDEQFF. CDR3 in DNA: TGCGCCAGCAGCCAGCTTCTAGCGGGAGTGGGAGATGAGCAGTTCTTC.

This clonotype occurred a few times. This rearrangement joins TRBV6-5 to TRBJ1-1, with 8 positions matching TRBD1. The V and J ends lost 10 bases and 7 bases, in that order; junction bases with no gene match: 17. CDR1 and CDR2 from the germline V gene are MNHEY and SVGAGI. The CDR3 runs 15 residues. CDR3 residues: CATSRGAGGLHEAFF. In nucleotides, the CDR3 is TGTGCCACCTCGAGGGGGGCAGGGGGCCTACATGAAGCTTTCTTT.

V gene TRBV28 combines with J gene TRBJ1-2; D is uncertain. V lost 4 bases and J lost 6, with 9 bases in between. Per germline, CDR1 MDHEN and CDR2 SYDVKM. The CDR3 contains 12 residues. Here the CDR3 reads CASSSTPDGYTF. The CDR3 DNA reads TGTGCCAGCAGTTCTACCCCTGATGGCTACACCTTC.

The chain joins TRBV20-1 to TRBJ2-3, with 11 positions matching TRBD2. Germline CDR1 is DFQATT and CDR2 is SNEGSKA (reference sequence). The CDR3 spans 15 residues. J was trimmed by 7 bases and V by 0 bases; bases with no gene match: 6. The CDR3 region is CSARDSSGGTYTQYF. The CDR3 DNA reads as TGCAGTGCTAGAGATTCTAGCGGGGGGACGTATACGCAGTATTTT.

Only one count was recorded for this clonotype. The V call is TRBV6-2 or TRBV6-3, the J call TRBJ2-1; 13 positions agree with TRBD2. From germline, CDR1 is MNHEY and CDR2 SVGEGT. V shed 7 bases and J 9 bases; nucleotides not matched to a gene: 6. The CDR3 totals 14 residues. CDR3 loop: CASTRLAGGLEQFF. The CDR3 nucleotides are TGTGCCAGCACCCGACTAGCGGGGGGCCTTGAGCAGTTCTTC.

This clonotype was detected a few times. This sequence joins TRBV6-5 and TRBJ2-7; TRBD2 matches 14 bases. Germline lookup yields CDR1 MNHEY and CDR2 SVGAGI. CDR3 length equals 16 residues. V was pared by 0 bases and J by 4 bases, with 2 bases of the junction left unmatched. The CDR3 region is CASSYSGTSGGYEQYF. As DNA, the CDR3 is TGTGCCAGCAGTTACTCCGGGACTAGCGGGGGTTACGAGCAGTACTTC.

Here the CDR3 DNA reads TGCGCCAGCAGCCAAGTAGGCGGTCGGGGTCTTGGTTCACCCCTCCACTTT. Encoded protein: CASSQVGGRGLGSPLHF. The V gene is TRBV4-1, the J gene TRBJ1-6; D unclear. CDR1 is MGHRA, CDR2 YSYEKL, per germline. The CDR3 runs to 17 residues. V lost 1 base to trimming and J lost 9 bases, with 19 bases between them.

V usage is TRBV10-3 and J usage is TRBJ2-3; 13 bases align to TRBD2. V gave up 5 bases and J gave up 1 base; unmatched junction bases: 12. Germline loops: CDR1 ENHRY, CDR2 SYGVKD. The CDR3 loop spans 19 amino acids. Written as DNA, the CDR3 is TGTGCCATCAGTTCTCCGGGACTAGCGGGATTGCCAGGCACAGATACGCAGTATTTT. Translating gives CAISSPGLAGLPGTDTQYF.